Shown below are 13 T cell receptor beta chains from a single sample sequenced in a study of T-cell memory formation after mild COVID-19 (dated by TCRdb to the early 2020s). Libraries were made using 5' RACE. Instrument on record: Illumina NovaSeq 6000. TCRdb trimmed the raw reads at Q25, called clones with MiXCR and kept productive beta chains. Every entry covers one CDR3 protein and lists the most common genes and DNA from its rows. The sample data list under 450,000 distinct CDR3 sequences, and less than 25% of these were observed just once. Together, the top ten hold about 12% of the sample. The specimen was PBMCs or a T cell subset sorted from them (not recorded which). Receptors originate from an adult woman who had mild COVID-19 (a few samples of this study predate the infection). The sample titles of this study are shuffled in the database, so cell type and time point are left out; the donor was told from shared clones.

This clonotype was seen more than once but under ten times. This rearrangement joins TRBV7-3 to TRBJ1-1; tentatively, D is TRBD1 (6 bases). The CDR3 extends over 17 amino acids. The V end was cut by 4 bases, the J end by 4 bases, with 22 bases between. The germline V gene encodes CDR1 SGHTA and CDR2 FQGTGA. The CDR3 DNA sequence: TGTGCCAGCAGCTCAACAGGGTACGGCGTCCAAAGCACTGAAGCTTTCTTT. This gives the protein CASSSTGYGVQSTEAFF.

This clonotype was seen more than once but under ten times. The CDR3 nucleotides read TGTGCCAGCAGCTTAGCCGGGACACCCAGCAGCTACACCTTC. Its protein is CASSLAGTPSSYTF. The J gene is TRBJ1-2, the V gene TRBV7-9; tentative D call: TRBD1 (6 bases). The CDR3 is 14 residues long. CDR1 and CDR2 from the germline V gene are SEHNR and FQNEAQ (reference sequence). Trimming pared 0 bases from V and 9 bases from J, leaving 14 bases between.

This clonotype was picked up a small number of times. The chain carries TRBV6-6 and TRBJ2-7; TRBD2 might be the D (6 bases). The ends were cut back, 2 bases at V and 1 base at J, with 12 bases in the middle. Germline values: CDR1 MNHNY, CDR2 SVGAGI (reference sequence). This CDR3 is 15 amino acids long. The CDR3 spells CASSYPPGRSYEQYF. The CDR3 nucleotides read TGTGCCAGCAGTTACCCCCCGGGGAGGTCCTACGAGCAGTACTTC.

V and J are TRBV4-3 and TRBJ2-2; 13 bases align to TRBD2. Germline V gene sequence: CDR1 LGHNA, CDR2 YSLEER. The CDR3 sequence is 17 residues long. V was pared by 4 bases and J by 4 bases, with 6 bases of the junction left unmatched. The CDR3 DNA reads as TGCGCCAGCAGCCGCTGGACTAGCGGGAGAAGCACCGGGGAGCTGTTTTTT. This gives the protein CASSRWTSGRSTGELFF.

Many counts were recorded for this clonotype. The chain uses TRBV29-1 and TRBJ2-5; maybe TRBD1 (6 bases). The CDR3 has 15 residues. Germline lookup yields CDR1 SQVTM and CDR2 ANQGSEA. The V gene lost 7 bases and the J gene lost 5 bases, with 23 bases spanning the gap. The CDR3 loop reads CSATEGQNQRETQYF. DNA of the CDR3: TGCAGCGCTACGGAAGGACAGAACCAGAGGGAGACCCAGTACTTC.

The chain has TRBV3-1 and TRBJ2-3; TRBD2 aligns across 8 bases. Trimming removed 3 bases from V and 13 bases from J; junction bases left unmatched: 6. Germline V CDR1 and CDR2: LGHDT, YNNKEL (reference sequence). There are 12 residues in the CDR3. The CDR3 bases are TGTGCCAGCAGCCAGGGGGCGGGGGGCGAGTATTTT. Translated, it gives CASSQGAGGEYF.

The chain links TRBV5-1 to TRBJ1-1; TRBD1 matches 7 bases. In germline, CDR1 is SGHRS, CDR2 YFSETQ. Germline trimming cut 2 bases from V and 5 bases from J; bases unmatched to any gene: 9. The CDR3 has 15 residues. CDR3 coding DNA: TGCGCCAGCAGCTTACCGGGACAGCGGGGGACTGAAGCTTTCTTT. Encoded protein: CASSLPGQRGTEAFF.

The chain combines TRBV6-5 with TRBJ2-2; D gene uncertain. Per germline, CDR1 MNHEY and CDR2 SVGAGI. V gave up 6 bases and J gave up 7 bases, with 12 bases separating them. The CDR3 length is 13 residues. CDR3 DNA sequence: TGTGCCAGCAGGGCTAGTGGTAGCGGGGAGCTGTTTTTT. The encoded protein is CASRASGSGELFF.

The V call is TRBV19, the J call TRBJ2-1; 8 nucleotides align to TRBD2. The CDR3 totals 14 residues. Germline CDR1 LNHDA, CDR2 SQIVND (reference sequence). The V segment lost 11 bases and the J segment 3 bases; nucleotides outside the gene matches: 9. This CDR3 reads CAVGRLANYNEQFF. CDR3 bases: TGTGCCGTAGGCAGACTAGCGAACTACAATGAGCAGTTCTTC.

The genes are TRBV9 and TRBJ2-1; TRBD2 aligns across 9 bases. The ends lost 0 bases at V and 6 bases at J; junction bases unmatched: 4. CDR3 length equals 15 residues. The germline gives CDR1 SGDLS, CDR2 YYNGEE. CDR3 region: CASSVETSGLNEQFF. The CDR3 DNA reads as TGTGCCAGCAGCGTAGAGACTAGCGGACTCAATGAGCAGTTCTTC.

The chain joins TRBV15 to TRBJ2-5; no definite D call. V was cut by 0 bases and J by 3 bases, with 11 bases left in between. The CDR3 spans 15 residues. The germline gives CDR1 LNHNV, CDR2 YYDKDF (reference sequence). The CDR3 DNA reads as TGTGCCACCAGCAGAGATCGAAACAGCAAAGAGACCCAGTACTTC. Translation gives CATSRDRNSKETQYF.

The CDR3 bases are TGTGCCAGCAGCTTAGGGGACACCTATAATGAAAAACTGTTTTTT. Translated, it gives CASSLGDTYNEKLFF. The chain employs TRBV7-9 and TRBJ1-4, with D possibly TRBD1 on 6 matching bases. CDR3 length equals 15 residues. Per germline, CDR1 SEHNR and CDR2 FQNEAQ (reference sequence). V gave up 1 base and J gave up 4 bases, with 10 bases separating them.

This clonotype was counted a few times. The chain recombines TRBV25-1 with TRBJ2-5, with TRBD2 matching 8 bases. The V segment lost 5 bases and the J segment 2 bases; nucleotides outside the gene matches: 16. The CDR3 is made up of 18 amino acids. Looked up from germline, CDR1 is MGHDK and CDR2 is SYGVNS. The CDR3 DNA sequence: TGTGCCAGCAGTAAGGCGGGAGGACGGGGGGGCCGTCAAGAGACCCAGTACTTC. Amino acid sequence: CASSKAGGRGGRQETQYF.